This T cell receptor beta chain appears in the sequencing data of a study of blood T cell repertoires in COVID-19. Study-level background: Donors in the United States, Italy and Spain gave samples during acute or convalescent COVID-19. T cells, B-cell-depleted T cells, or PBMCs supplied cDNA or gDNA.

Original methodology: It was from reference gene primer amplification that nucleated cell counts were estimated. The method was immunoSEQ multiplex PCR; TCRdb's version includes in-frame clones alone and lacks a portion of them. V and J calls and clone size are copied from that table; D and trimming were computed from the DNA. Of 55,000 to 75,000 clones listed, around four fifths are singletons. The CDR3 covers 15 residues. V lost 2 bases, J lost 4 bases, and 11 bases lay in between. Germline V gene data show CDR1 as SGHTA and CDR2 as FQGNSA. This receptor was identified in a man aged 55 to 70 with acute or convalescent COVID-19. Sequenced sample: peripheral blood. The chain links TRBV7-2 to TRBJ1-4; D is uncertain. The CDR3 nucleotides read TGTGCCAGCAGCTTACAAGCGGGTCGTAATGAAAAACTGTTTTTT. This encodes CASSLQAGRNEKLFF.